The 26 T cell receptor beta chains below all came from one sample that was sequenced in a study of blood T cells in healthy people across ages. PCR was performed a second time for roughly 7 to 12 cycles using a sample-barcoded 5' primer and a J-beta primer mix. TCRdb re-analysed the 5' RACE reads in MiXCR, keeping a single row per CDR3 protein. The top ten clones hold 15% to 19% of a sample with 550,000 to 650,000 distinct CDR3 sequences, about 28% of them seen once. The sequenced sample was blood. Receptors originate from a woman of 80 years or more in good health.

Of note for this clonotype: A read error may explain this, as a much larger clone is one base away. V usage is TRBV25-1 and J usage is TRBJ2-1; 8 nucleotides line up with TRBD2. The length of the CDR3 is 14 residues. Losses at the gene ends were 3 bases for V and 13 bases for J; bases not matched to a gene: 11. CDR1 and CDR2 (germline): MGHDK, SYGVNS. Here the CDR3 DNA reads TGTGCCAGCAGTGACCTACGAGAGCGGGAGACCCAGTTCTTC. This gives the protein CASSDLRERETQFF.

This clonotype has more than one count but fewer than ten. A much larger clone differs from this one at a single base, so this may be a read error. The chain couples TRBV6-1 to TRBJ1-2; D perhaps matches TRBD1 (5 bases). Germline V gene lookup returns CDR1 MNHNS and CDR2 SASEGT. The CDR3 extends over 18 amino acids. Trimming cost V 6 bases and J 4 bases, with 27 bases left between them. The CDR3 nucleotides are TGTGCCAGCAGCCCTTTCCCCACAGGCACAACGGGGGGCTATGGCTACACCTTC. Its protein product is CASSPFPTGTTGGYGYTF.

This clonotype was found a few times. The V and J genes are TRBV3-1 and TRBJ2-1, with TRBD1 matching 9 bases. The CDR3 has 14 residues. Per germline, CDR1 LGHDT and CDR2 YNNKEL (reference sequence). V trimming: 2 bases; J trimming: 9 bases; junction bases outside the gene matches: 5. The CDR3 sequence: CASSQRQGDGEQFF. CDR3 DNA: TGTGCCAGCAGCCAAAGACAGGGGGACGGTGAGCAGTTCTTC.

This clonotype was seen a few times. The chain combines TRBV20-1 with TRBJ1-3, with a possible D match to TRBD1 (6 bases). The CDR3 runs 14 residues. Germline V gene data show CDR1 as DFQATT and CDR2 as SNEGSKA (reference sequence). The ends were cut back, 7 bases at V and 0 bases at J, with 13 bases in the middle. The CDR3 DNA sequence: TGCAGTGTCCCGGACAGATCCTCTGGAAACACCATATATTTT. It translates to CSVPDRSSGNTIYF.

This clonotype was picked up a small number of times. The V gene is TRBV29-1, the J gene TRBJ1-1; 8 bases are shared with TRBD1. The J segment lost 2 bases and the V segment lost 8 bases, leaving 7 bases of the junction unmatched. The germline gives CDR1 SQVTM, CDR2 ANQGSEA. The CDR3 length is 13 residues. In DNA, the CDR3 is TGCAGCACAAGACAGGGGCGCAACACTGAAGCTTTCTTT. Amino acid sequence: CSTRQGRNTEAFF. The full variable domain, with the rest looked up from reference TRBV29-1 and TRBJ1-1, is SAVISQKPSRDICQRGTSLTIQCQVDSQVTMMFWYRQQPGQSLTLIATANQGSEATYESGFVIDKFPISRPNLTFSTLTVSNMSPEDSSIYLCSTRQGRNTEAFFGQGTRLTVV.

This clonotype has ten or more counts. The rearrangement links TRBV2 to TRBJ2-3, with 11 bases that match TRBD2. Germline CDR1 SNHLY, CDR2 FYNNEI. The CDR3 consists of 18 residues. V was pared by 8 bases and J by 1 base, with 14 bases of the junction left unmatched. Here the CDR3 reads CASGASSGGTIRTDTQYF. The CDR3 nucleotides are TGTGCCAGCGGAGCTTCTAGCGGGGGGACGATCCGCACAGATACGCAGTATTTT.

The gene calls are TRBV7-2 and TRBJ2-5; D is perhaps TRBD2 (6 bases). V was clipped by 4 bases and J by 4 bases, with 10 bases between them. The CDR3 has 13 residues. Germline V gives CDR1 SGHTA, CDR2 FQGNSA. The CDR3 region is CASSSPGLETQYF. The CDR3 nucleotides read TGTGCCAGCAGCTCACCGGGACTAGAGACCCAGTACTTC.

Turning to this clonotype: The junction departs from the called germline gene at one end, perhaps through a read error. The chain combines TRBV5-5 with TRBJ2-7; D may be TRBD1 (5 bases). The J call may be in error: the DNA end matches TRBJ2-5 better. The CDR3 is made up of 13 amino acids. Per germline, CDR1 SGHKS and CDR2 YYEKEE (reference sequence). The CDR3 sequence: CASSSTGQGTQYF. CDR3 coding DNA: TGTGCCAGCAGCTCGACTGGACAAGGGACCCAGTACTTC.

Many counts were recorded for this clonotype. This chain joins TRBV4-1 and TRBJ2-5; D tentatively reads TRBD1 or TRBD2 (5 bases each). Trimming took off 0 bases at V and 5 bases at J, with 13 bases between the two ends. CDR1 and CDR2 (germline): MGHRA, YSYEKL. The CDR3 loop spans 15 amino acids. CDR3 DNA: TGCGCCAGCAGCCAAGATGGGACGCCCAGCGAGACCCAGTACTTC. Translating it yields CASSQDGTPSETQYF.

This clonotype occurred many times. The germline gene is not matched at one end of the junction; a read error may be the cause. The chain has TRBV7-7 and TRBJ2-5; no firm D call. The CDR3 has 13 residues. Germline CDR1 is SSHAT and CDR2 is FNYEAQ (reference sequence). The CDR3 here is CASSSGRKETQYF. CDR3 nucleotide sequence: TGTGCTAGCAGCTCTGGACGGAAAGAGACCCAGTACTTC.

To note about this clonotype: A much larger clonotype is one base distant, so this may be a read error. V usage is TRBV10-3 and J usage is TRBJ2-3; 12 nucleotides align to TRBD1. Trimming removed 8 bases from V and 6 bases from J; junction bases left unmatched: 6. The CDR3 has 14 amino acids. CDR1 and CDR2 (germline): ENHRY, SYGVKD. This chain's CDR3 is CAIAPGQGADTQYF. The CDR3, as DNA: TGTGCCATCGCCCCGGGACAGGGGGCGGATACGCAGTATTTT.

This clonotype appeared many times. The chain links TRBV5-1 to TRBJ2-5; no definite D call. There are 14 residues in the CDR3. Germline V gene sequence: CDR1 SGHRS, CDR2 YFSETQ. Trimming pared 4 bases from V and 2 bases from J, leaving 12 bases between. The DNA for the CDR3 is TGCGCCAGCAGCCCTAGAGTGGGGCAAGAGACCCAGTACTTC. Translating gives CASSPRVGQETQYF. The full variable domain, completed using reference TRBV5-1 and TRBJ2-5, is KAGVTQTPRYLIKTRGQQVTLSCSPISGHRSVSWYQQTPGQGLQFLFEYFSETQRNKGNFPGRFSGRQFSNSRSEMNVSTLELGDSALYLCASSPRVGQETQYFGPGTRLLVL.

With regard to this clonotype: The CDR3 ends on some other residue instead of the conserved phenylalanine or tryptophan, so this is likely a read error. The rearrangement uses TRBV20-1 and TRBJ1-2, with TRBD1 as a possible D gene (5 bases). CDR3 length: 14 residues. The germline V gene encodes CDR1 DFQATT and CDR2 SNEGSKA (reference sequence). Trimming cost V 5 bases and J 8 bases, with 21 bases left between them. This CDR3 reads CSAGRASGTGGYTC. The CDR3 DNA follows: TGCAGTGCTGGGAGGGCCTCTGGGACTGGGGGCTACACCTGC.

There are many counts of this clonotype. The chain combines TRBV20-1 with TRBJ2-1, with D perhaps matching TRBD2 (5 bases). Trimming took 6 bases from V and 3 from J, leaving 9 bases between them. The CDR3 is made up of 12 amino acids. From germline, CDR1 is DFQATT and CDR2 SNEGSKA (reference sequence). CDR3 protein: CSAEDHYNEQFF. CDR3 bases: TGCAGTGCGGAGGACCACTACAATGAGCAGTTCTTC.

This clonotype was seen only a few times. The chain combines TRBV5-1 with TRBJ1-4; TRBD1 might be the D (6 bases). The CDR3 has 15 amino acids. Trimming took 0 bases from V and 5 from J, leaving 11 bases between them. Germline CDR1 and CDR2: SGHRS and YFSETQ. The CDR3 reads CASSLAGQWNEKLFF. CDR3 DNA sequence: TGCGCCAGCAGCTTGGCAGGACAGTGGAATGAAAAACTGTTTTTT.

This chain joins TRBV20-1 and TRBJ2-1; 8 bases line up with TRBD2. With 0 bases clipped from V and 4 bases from J, the junction kept 5 bases outside the gene matches. Germline values: CDR1 DFQATT, CDR2 SNEGSKA (reference sequence). This CDR3 has 15 residues. For the CDR3, the DNA is TGCAGTGCTAGAGATCTACGGGAGGGGTACAATGAGCAGTTCTTC. Translated, it gives CSARDLREGYNEQFF.

The chain joins TRBV2 to TRBJ1-1; tentatively, D is TRBD1 (5 bases). The CDR3 is made up of 12 amino acids. V lost 1 base and J 11 bases, leaving 11 bases between the germline ends. Germline V gene sequence: CDR1 SNHLY, CDR2 FYNNEI. The CDR3 sequence is CASSEGQWSAFF. The CDR3 bases are TGTGCCAGCAGTGAAGGACAGTGGAGCGCTTTCTTT.

The V call is TRBV27, the J call TRBJ1-5; D not resolved. Per germline, CDR1 MNHEY and CDR2 SMNVEV (reference sequence). V lost 2 bases and J 0 bases, leaving 8 bases between the germline ends. The CDR3 length is 15 residues. CDR3 coding DNA: TGTGCCAGCAGTTTAATGGGTGTTAGCAATCAGCCCCAGCATTTT. It yields the protein CASSLMGVSNQPQHF.

Ten or more counts support this clonotype. This sequence joins TRBV10-3 and TRBJ1-2, with D tentatively TRBD1 (5 bases). There are 16 residues in the CDR3. The germline V gene encodes CDR1 ENHRY and CDR2 SYGVKD. V shed 2 bases and J shed 1 base, with 14 bases lying between them. CDR3 bases: TGTGCCATCAGTGAGCCCAGTCGGGGGTATAACTATGGCTACACCTTC. This encodes CAISEPSRGYNYGYTF.

The genes are TRBV3-1 and TRBJ1-4, with 9 bases lining up with TRBD1. Germline assignment: CDR1 LGHDT and CDR2 YNNKEL (reference sequence). The CDR3 extends over 15 amino acids. J lost 8 bases, V lost 5 bases, and 9 bases had no gene match. CDR3 DNA sequence: TGTGCCAGCAGCGTATGGGACAGGGTCTGCGAAAAACTGTTTTTT. It is translated as CASSVWDRVCEKLFF.

In regard to this clonotype: This sequence may be a read error, since a much larger clone differs from it by one base. The V call is TRBV27, the J call TRBJ2-7; 8 bases agree with TRBD2. After removal of 5 bases from V and 7 bases from J, the junction contained 13 bases not matched to a gene. This CDR3 spans 15 amino acids. Germline V lookup: CDR1 MNHEY, CDR2 SMNVEV (reference sequence). CDR3 sequence reads: CASSRAGGPRNEQYF. The CDR3 region has the DNA TGTGCCAGCAGTCGGGCGGGGGGCCCGAGAAATGAGCAGTACTTC.

This clonotype has a handful of counts. This chain joins TRBV9 and TRBJ1-1; D is perhaps TRBD1 (6 bases). Trimming left V 0 bases short and J 4 bases short, with 16 bases between. The V gene's germline CDR1 is SGDLS and CDR2 YYNGEE. The CDR3 covers 16 residues. In nucleotides, the CDR3 is TGTGCCAGCAGCGTAGGCGGGGCAGGGGAATTCACTGAAGCTTTCTTT. Protein: CASSVGGAGEFTEAFF.

J is TRBJ2-4 and V is TRBV20-1; the match to TRBD2 covers 12 bases. The V gene's germline CDR1 is DFQATT and CDR2 SNEGSKA (reference sequence). The CDR3 sequence is 13 residues long. With V trimmed by 7 bases and J by 13 bases, 11 bases remained unmatched. CDR3: CSVRLAGAYGQYF. The CDR3 nucleotides read TGCAGTGTGCGACTAGCGGGGGCCTACGGGCAGTACTTC.

CDR3 DNA sequence: TGTGCCAGCAAAAGTGGGGGGGCTGGGGCCAACGTCCTGACTTTC. This encodes CASKSGGAGANVLTF. The V and J genes are TRBV6-1 and TRBJ2-6; 7 bases map to TRBD2. The CDR3 is made up of 15 amino acids. V dropped 7 bases and J dropped 2; count of bases not matched to a gene: 5. CDR1 is MNHNS, CDR2 SASEGT, per germline.

The CDR3 loop is CASRMTENTEAFF. The CDR3 DNA sequence: TGTGCCAGCAGGATGACAGAGAACACTGAAGCTTTCTTT. This rearrangement joins TRBV11-1 to TRBJ1-1; tentative D call: TRBD1 (5 bases). The germline gives CDR1 SGHAT, CDR2 FQDESV (reference sequence). The CDR3 is 13 amino acids. V lost 6 bases and J 1 base, leaving 9 bases between the germline ends. Full variable domain (remainder filled in from reference TRBV11-1 and TRBJ1-1): EAEVAQSPRYKITEKSQAVAFWCDPISGHATLYWYRQILGQGPELLVQFQDESVVDDSQLPKDRFSAERLKGVDSTLKIQPAELGDSAMYLCASRMTENTEAFFGQGTRLTVV.

V gene TRBV30 combines with J gene TRBJ1-5, with TRBD1 identical over 7 bases. The length of the CDR3 is 17 residues. The germline V gene has CDR1 GTSNPN and CDR2 SVGIG (reference sequence). The V and J ends lost 1 base and 6 bases, in that order; junction bases with no gene match: 15. CDR3 amino acids: CAWSAPPVGQRRQPQHF. The DNA of the CDR3 is TGTGCCTGGAGTGCCCCCCCCGTGGGACAGAGGCGTCAGCCCCAGCATTTT.